These 2 T cell receptor beta chains share one sample of origin, sequenced in a study of blood T cell repertoires in COVID-19 (dated by TCRdb to 2018 to 2020). Library generation was performed with the immunoSEQ multiplex PCR assay. The source is immuneACCESS, and TCRdb retained only in-frame sequences with V and J called. Part of the clones is not carried over; for the studies checked, unresolved V genes explain less than half of this, and the remainder is unexplained. Counted in this sample were roughly 130,000 clones; roughly nine tenths of them appeared once. The biggest ten clones account for approximately 3.5% of the sample. The sample consisted of peripheral blood. These receptors were taken from a man aged 50-59 years with active COVID-19.

Only a few counts were recorded for this clone. The J gene is TRBJ1-6, the V gene TRBV20-1, with 11 bases fitting TRBD1. The CDR3 has 14 residues. CDR1 is DFQATT, CDR2 SNEGSKA, per germline (reference sequence). V lost 3 bases to trimming and J lost 10 bases; unmatched junction nucleotides: 5. The CDR3 sequence: CSASPRTGGSPLHF. For the CDR3, the DNA is TGCAGTGCTAGTCCCCGGACAGGGGGCTCACCCCTCCACTTT.

On this clone itself: A read error may produce the germline difference seen at one junction end. The chain carries TRBV4-1 and TRBJ1-2; TRBD1 might be the D (5 bases). The CDR3 is 15 amino acids. Germline CDR1 is MGHRA and CDR2 is YSYEKL. CDR3 protein: CASSEEVQGLYGYTF. The CDR3 DNA follows: TGCGCCAGCAGCGAAGAAGTGCAGGGCCTCTATGGCTACACCTTC.